This passage covers 30 T cell receptor beta chains from one sample sequenced in a study of identical twins. TCRdb independently ran MiXCR on the 5' RACE reads; one entry per CDR3 protein. The table includes 690,000 or so distinct CDR3 sequences, roughly 6% detected once. Sequenced input: naive T cells sorted from blood. Every receptor here comes from a man in his late teens or twenties in good health.

This clonotype was counted at least ten times. The chain is built from TRBV6-1 and TRBJ1-5, with D possibly TRBD1 on 5 matching bases. The CDR3 has 14 amino acids. Germline V gene sequence: CDR1 MNHNS, CDR2 SASEGT. Trimming removed 6 bases from V and 3 bases from J, with 12 bases in between. CDR3: CASRNNRFNQPQHF. CDR3 coding DNA: TGTGCCAGCAGGAATAACAGGTTCAATCAGCCCCAGCATTTT.

A few counts support this clonotype. The chain uses TRBV10-2 and TRBJ2-7, with 13 nucleotides matching TRBD2. Unmatched junction bases numbered 11, after V lost 6 bases and J lost 3 bases. CDR1 and CDR2 (germline): WSHSY, SAAADI. CDR3 length equals 17 residues. Written as DNA, the CDR3 is TGCGCCAGCAGCTTCGGACTAGCGGGAGAGGCTGGCTACGAGCAGTACGTC. Its protein product is CASSFGLAGEAGYEQYV.

This clonotype has ten or more counts. V usage is TRBV5-1 and J usage is TRBJ1-1, with D perhaps TRBD1 (5 bases). With 3 bases removed from V and 7 bases from J, the gap between germline ends came to 10 bases. Germline V gene lookup returns CDR1 SGHRS and CDR2 YFSETQ. This CDR3 has 12 amino acids. CDR3 in DNA: TGCGCCAGCAGCTATCAGGGTAATGAAGCTTTCTTT. Translated, it gives CASSYQGNEAFF.

This clonotype was detected only a few times. This chain links TRBV25-1 with TRBJ2-2, with D perhaps given as TRBD1 or TRBD2 (5 bases each). Trimming took off 6 bases at V and 4 bases at J, with 24 bases between the two ends. This CDR3 region has 18 residues. Per the germline V gene, CDR1 is MGHDK and CDR2 is SYGVNS. The CDR3 region is CASSPLVGPPTGTGELFF. CDR3 in DNA: TGTGCCAGCAGCCCCTTGGTGGGACCACCCACGGGCACCGGGGAGCTGTTTTTT.

This clonotype was seen ten or more times. The V call is TRBV29-1, the J call TRBJ2-2; D not resolved. There are 14 residues in the CDR3. Trimming took off 1 base at V and 6 bases at J, with 12 bases between the two ends. Per the germline V gene, CDR1 is SQVTM and CDR2 is ANQGSEA. The DNA of the CDR3 is TGCAGCGTTGAAGTTTTAGGTTACCCCGGGGAGCTGTTTTTT. Its protein product is CSVEVLGYPGELFF.

The chain has TRBV3-1 and TRBJ2-3; D gene uncertain. CDR3 size: 15 residues. V lost 2 bases, J lost 2 bases, and 11 bases lay in between. The germline CDR1 and CDR2 sequences are LGHDT and YNNKEL (reference sequence). CDR3 amino acids: CASSQSTGHTDTQYF. The CDR3 region has the DNA TGTGCCAGCAGCCAATCAACGGGCCACACAGATACGCAGTATTTT.

The CDR3 coding sequence is TGCGCCAGCAGCTTGCCAGGGGGCGACTCTGGGGCCAACGTCCTGACTTTC. It yields the protein CASSLPGGDSGANVLTF. This chain connects TRBV5-1 to TRBJ2-6; TRBD1 matches 8 bases. CDR1 is SGHRS and CDR2 is YFSETQ in the germline V gene. After removal of 1 base from V and 0 bases from J, the junction contained 3 bases not matched to a gene. This CDR3 has 17 amino acids.

This clonotype occurred many times. As DNA, the CDR3 is TGTGCCAGCAGCGTAAACAGGGGAGGCACTGAAGCTTTCTTT. This gives the protein CASSVNRGGTEAFF. The rearrangement joins TRBV9 to TRBJ1-1, with 7 positions matching TRBD1. V lost 1 base to trimming and J lost 4 bases; unmatched junction nucleotides: 4. Per germline, CDR1 SGDLS and CDR2 YYNGEE. The CDR3 consists of 14 residues.

This clonotype has ten or more counts. The chain recombines TRBV10-3 with TRBJ2-7; perhaps TRBD1 as D (7 bases). Germline-derived CDR1 and CDR2 are ENHRY and SYGVKD. The CDR3 sequence is 15 residues long. V was clipped by 7 bases and J by 2 bases, with 18 bases between them. CDR3 nucleotides: TGTGCCATCACCTCGAGGGGGGACAGACCCTACGAGCAGTACGTC. Translation: CAITSRGDRPYEQYV.

In its sample, this clonotype was seen many times. This chain uses TRBV24-1 with TRBJ1-6; D is ambiguous. V lost 9 bases and J lost 9, with 2 bases in between. The germline V gene encodes CDR1 KGHDR and CDR2 SFDVKD. The CDR3 totals 9 residues. The CDR3 DNA reads as TGTGCCACCGGTTCACCCCTCCACTTT. This gives the protein CATGSPLHF.

This clonotype was seen many times. The gene calls are TRBV10-3 and TRBJ2-2; 10 nucleotides match TRBD2. This CDR3 has 16 residues. V dropped 6 bases and J dropped 3; count of bases not matched to a gene: 7. Germline V lookup: CDR1 ENHRY, CDR2 SYGVKD. The CDR3 reads CAIRGLAGAHTGELFF. The CDR3, as DNA: TGTGCCATCAGGGGGCTAGCGGGAGCCCACACCGGGGAGCTGTTTTTT.

This clonotype was observed at least ten times. V and J are TRBV27 and TRBJ2-1; 12 bases are a match to TRBD2. CDR1 is MNHEY and CDR2 is SMNVEV in the germline V gene (reference sequence). This CDR3 has 16 residues. The V and J ends lost 5 bases and 3 bases, in that order; junction bases with no gene match: 5. The CDR3 region has the DNA TGTGCCAGCAGTCTAGGGACTAGCGGGTACTACAATGAGCAGTTCTTC. Its translation: CASSLGTSGYYNEQFF.

The sample holds many counts of this clonotype. The genes are TRBV29-1 and TRBJ2-7, with a tentative D call TRBD2 (5 bases). CDR1 is SQVTM and CDR2 is ANQGSEA in the germline V gene. The length of the CDR3 is 11 residues. V shed 4 bases and J shed 7 bases, with 11 bases lying between them. The CDR3 sequence: CSVAHRGEQYF. The DNA of the CDR3 is TGCAGCGTTGCTCATCGCGGGGAGCAGTACTTC.

This clonotype was recorded many times. The J gene is TRBJ2-1, the V gene TRBV7-8, with TRBD2 matching over 13 bases. CDR3 size: 16 residues. J was trimmed by 1 base and V by 5 bases; bases with no gene match: 2. Looked up from germline, CDR1 is SGHVS and CDR2 is FQNEAQ. CDR3 nucleotide sequence: TGTGCCAGCAGCGGGACTAGCGGGATATCCTACAATGAGCAGTTCTTC. This sequence encodes CASSGTSGISYNEQFF.

This clonotype was seen ten or more times. The chain recombines TRBV27 with TRBJ2-7; D call uncertain. The germline V gene has CDR1 MNHEY and CDR2 SMNVEV (reference sequence). Between the trimmed V and J ends, which lost 9 bases and 5 bases, there was a span of 17 bases. The CDR3 runs to 13 residues. CDR3 residues: CASAPIRSDEQYF. Here the CDR3 DNA reads TGTGCCAGTGCCCCGATACGGTCGGACGAGCAGTACTTC.

The table lists this clonotype with many counts. The rearrangement joins TRBV7-7 to TRBJ2-1; TRBD2 matches 10 bases. V shed 3 bases and J 4 bases; nucleotides not matched to a gene: 3. This CDR3 contains 15 residues. Germline CDR1 reads SSHAT; CDR2 reads FNYEAQ (reference sequence). CDR3 coding DNA: TGTGCCAGCAGCTTTGGGACTAGCGAATACAATGAGCAGTTCTTC. This translates into CASSFGTSEYNEQFF.

The sample holds many counts of this clonotype. The gene calls are TRBV5-1 and TRBJ2-2, with TRBD1 identical over 9 bases. Germline lookup yields CDR1 SGHRS and CDR2 YFSETQ. The CDR3 runs to 17 residues. With V trimmed by 7 bases and J by 5 bases, 15 bases remained unmatched. CDR3 region: CASALRPGTGRTGELFF. CDR3 DNA: TGCGCCAGCGCCCTAAGACCTGGGACAGGGCGGACCGGGGAGCTGTTTTTT.

This clonotype was counted ten times or more. For the CDR3, the DNA is TGTGCCAGCAGCGTAGGGGTAGCGGGAGGGTACGAGCAGTACTTC. Its translation is CASSVGVAGGYEQYF. The V call is TRBV9, the J call TRBJ2-7, with TRBD2 matching 11 bases. Germline loops: CDR1 SGDLS, CDR2 YYNGEE. The V gene end was trimmed by 0 bases and the J gene end by 4 bases; junction bases not matched to a gene: 3. This CDR3 is 15 amino acids long.

This clonotype has a count of ten or more. The chain links TRBV3-1 to TRBJ2-1; 11 bases are a match to TRBD2. Trimming removed 0 bases from V and 9 bases from J; junction bases left unmatched: 4. The CDR3 has 15 amino acids. From germline, CDR1 is LGHDT and CDR2 YNNKEL (reference sequence). The CDR3 loop is CASSQDGLAGGEQFF. CDR3 DNA sequence: TGTGCCAGCAGCCAAGACGGCCTAGCGGGAGGTGAGCAGTTCTTC.

This clonotype has at least ten counts. The J gene is TRBJ2-5, the V gene TRBV24-1; D possibly uses TRBD1 or TRBD2 (5 bases each). The V gene lost 4 bases and the J gene lost 1 base, with 9 bases spanning the gap. The CDR3 totals 14 residues. Per the germline V gene, CDR1 is KGHDR and CDR2 is SFDVKD. The CDR3 protein is CATSDPGRQETQYF. The CDR3 nucleotides are TGTGCCACCAGTGACCCGGGACGCCAAGAGACCCAGTACTTC.

This clonotype was picked up many times. The chain is built from TRBV5-1 and TRBJ2-3; D is undetermined. Between the trimmed V and J ends, which lost 0 bases and 9 bases, there was a span of 11 bases. The CDR3 extends over 13 amino acids. Per germline, CDR1 SGHRS and CDR2 YFSETQ. CDR3 in amino acids: CASSLDILETQYF. In DNA, the CDR3 is TGCGCCAGCAGCTTGGATATTCTGGAAACGCAGTATTTT.

This clonotype was detected a few times. The gene calls are TRBV19 and TRBJ2-5; D may be TRBD1 (5 bases). V was shortened by 7 bases and J by 0 bases, with 15 bases between the two germline ends. This CDR3 comprises 15 residues. CDR1 and CDR2 (germline): LNHDA, SQIVND (reference sequence). CDR3 protein: CASKGRAPYQETQYF. CDR3 sequence (DNA): TGTGCCAGTAAAGGCAGGGCACCGTACCAAGAGACCCAGTACTTC.

This clonotype appeared many times. The V gene is TRBV2, the J gene TRBJ2-3; 9 nucleotides agree with TRBD2. The CDR3 is made up of 17 amino acids. V lost 4 bases to trimming and J lost 4 bases; unmatched junction nucleotides: 12. In germline, CDR1 is SNHLY, CDR2 FYNNEI. CDR3 amino acids: CASSVTPGTSSADTQYF. The CDR3 DNA follows: TGTGCCAGCAGTGTGACACCCGGGACTAGCAGCGCAGATACGCAGTATTTT.

This clonotype was seen ten or more times. The CDR3 here is CASSYTDTQYF. CDR3 DNA: TGTGCCAGCAGTTACACAGATACGCAGTATTTT. The rearrangement joins TRBV12-3 or TRBV12-4 to TRBJ2-3; no firm D call. CDR3 length equals 11 residues. With 4 bases removed from V and 2 bases from J, the gap between germline ends came to 1 base.

The V and J genes are TRBV5-1 and TRBJ2-1; D is perhaps TRBD2 (6 bases). CDR3 length: 16 residues. Germline assignment: CDR1 SGHRS and CDR2 YFSETQ. Trimming removed 0 bases at V and 4 bases at J, with 14 bases between. The CDR3 sequence is CASSLVGAEGYNEQFF. As DNA, the CDR3 is TGCGCCAGCAGCTTGGTAGGAGCGGAGGGATACAATGAGCAGTTCTTC.

In this sample, this clonotype turned up a few times. CDR3 in DNA: TGTGCCAGCAATACCGGGACACATTACAATGAGCAGTTCTTC. Its protein is CASNTGTHYNEQFF. The V and J genes are TRBV12-3 or TRBV12-4 and TRBJ2-1, with a weak D call TRBD1 (6 bases). The CDR3 covers 14 residues. V lost 7 bases and J 4 bases, leaving 14 bases between the germline ends.

This sequence joins TRBV21-1 and TRBJ1-2; the D call TRBD1 from the table was never checked on the DNA. TRBV21-1 is a pseudogene locus. The CDR3 runs 15 residues. The CDR3 DNA reads TGTGCCAGCAGCCCTAGGGGGGGACACTCCTATGGCTACACCTTC. It is translated as CASSPRGGHSYGYTF.

V gene TRBV12-3 or TRBV12-4 combines with J gene TRBJ2-2; D unclear. The ends were cut back, 3 bases at V and 7 bases at J, with 9 bases in the middle. This CDR3 is 13 amino acids long. The CDR3 bases are TGTGCCAGCAGTTTCTCTCTGGACGGGGAGCTGTTTTTT. The encoded protein is CASSFSLDGELFF.

In this sample, this clonotype turned up many times. The chain uses TRBV29-1 and TRBJ2-1; 8 bases match TRBD1. Losses at the gene ends were 4 bases for V and 7 bases for J; bases not matched to a gene: 9. Germline V lookup: CDR1 SQVTM, CDR2 ANQGSEA. The CDR3 has 14 residues. This CDR3 is CSVARSTGANEQFF. CDR3 sequence (DNA): TGCAGCGTTGCGCGGTCGACAGGGGCTAATGAGCAGTTCTTC.

The rearrangement links TRBV21-1 to TRBJ2-7; the table names TRBD2, a call not compared with the DNA. TRBV21-1 is labeled a pseudogene. The CDR3 is 16 residues long. CDR3 protein: CASSKSCSERPYEQYV. In DNA, the CDR3 is TGTGCCAGCAGCAAAAGTTGTAGCGAAAGGCCCTACGAGCAGTACGTC.